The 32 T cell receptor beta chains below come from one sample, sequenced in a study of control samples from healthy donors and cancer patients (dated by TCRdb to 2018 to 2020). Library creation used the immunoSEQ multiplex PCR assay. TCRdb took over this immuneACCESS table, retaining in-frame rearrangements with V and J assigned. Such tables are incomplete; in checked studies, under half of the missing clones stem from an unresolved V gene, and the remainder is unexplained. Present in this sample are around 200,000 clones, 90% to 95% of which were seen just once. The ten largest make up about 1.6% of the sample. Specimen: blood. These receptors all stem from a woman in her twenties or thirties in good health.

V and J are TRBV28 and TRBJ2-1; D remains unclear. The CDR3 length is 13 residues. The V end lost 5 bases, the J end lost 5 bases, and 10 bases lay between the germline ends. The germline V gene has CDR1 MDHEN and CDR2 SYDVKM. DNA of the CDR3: TGTGCCAGCAGTCCCCATCACCACAATGAGCAGTTCTTC. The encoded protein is CASSPHHHNEQFF.

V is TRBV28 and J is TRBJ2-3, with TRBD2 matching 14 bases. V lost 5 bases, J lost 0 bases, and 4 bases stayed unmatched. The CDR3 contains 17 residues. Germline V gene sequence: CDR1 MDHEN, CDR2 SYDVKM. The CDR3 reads CASSTGTSGSSTDTQYF. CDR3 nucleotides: TGTGCCAGCAGTACCGGGACTAGCGGGAGTAGCACAGATACGCAGTATTTT.

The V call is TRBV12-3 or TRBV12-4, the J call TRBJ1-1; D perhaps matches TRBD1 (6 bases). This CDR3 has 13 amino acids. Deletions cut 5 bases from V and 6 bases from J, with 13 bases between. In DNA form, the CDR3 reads TGTGCCAGCAGTCCCACACAGGGCGCTGAAGCTTTCTTT. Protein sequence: CASSPTQGAEAFF.

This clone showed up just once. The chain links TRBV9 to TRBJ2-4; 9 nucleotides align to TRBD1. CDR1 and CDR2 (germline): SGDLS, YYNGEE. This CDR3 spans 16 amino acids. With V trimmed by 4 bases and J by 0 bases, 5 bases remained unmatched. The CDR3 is CASSPDRGIAKNIQYF. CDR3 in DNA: TGTGCCAGCAGCCCGGACAGGGGAATAGCCAAAAACATTCAGTACTTC.

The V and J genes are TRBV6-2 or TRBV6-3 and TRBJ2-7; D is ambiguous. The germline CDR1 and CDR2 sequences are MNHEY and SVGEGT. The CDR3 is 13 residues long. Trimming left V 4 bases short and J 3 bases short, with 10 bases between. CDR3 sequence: CASSSSSLYEQYF. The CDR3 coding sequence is TGTGCCAGCAGTTCGAGTAGCCTCTACGAGCAGTACTTC.

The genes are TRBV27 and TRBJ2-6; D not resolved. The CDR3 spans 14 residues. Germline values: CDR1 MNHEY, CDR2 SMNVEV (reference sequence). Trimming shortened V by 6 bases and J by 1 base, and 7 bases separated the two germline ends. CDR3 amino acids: CASREISGANVLTF. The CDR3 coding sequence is TGTGCCAGCAGGGAGATATCTGGGGCCAACGTCCTGACTTTC.

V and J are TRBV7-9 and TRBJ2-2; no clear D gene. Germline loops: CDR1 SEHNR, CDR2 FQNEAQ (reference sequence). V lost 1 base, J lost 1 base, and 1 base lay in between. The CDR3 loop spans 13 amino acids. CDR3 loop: CASSLGNTGELFF. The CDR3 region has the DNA TGTGCCAGCAGCTTAGGGAACACCGGGGAGCTGTTTTTT. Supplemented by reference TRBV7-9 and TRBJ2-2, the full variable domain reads DTGVSQNPRHKITKRGQNVTFRCDPISEHNRLYWYRQTLGQGPEFLTYFQNEAQLEKSRLLSDRFSAERPKGSFSTLEIQRTEQGDSAMYLCASSLGNTGELFFGEGSRLTVL.

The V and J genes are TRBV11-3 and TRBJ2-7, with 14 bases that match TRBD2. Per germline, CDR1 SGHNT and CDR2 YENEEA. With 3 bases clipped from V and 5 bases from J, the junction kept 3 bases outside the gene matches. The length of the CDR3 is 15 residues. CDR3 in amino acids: CASSFQGLAGDEQYF. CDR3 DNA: TGTGCCAGCAGCTTTCAGGGACTAGCGGGAGACGAGCAGTACTTC.

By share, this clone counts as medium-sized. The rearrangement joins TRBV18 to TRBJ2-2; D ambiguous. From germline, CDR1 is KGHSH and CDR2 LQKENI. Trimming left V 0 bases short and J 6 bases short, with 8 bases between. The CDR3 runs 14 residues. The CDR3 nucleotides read TGTGCCAGCTCACCACCAATCGGTCCCGGGGAGCTGTTTTTT. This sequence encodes CASSPPIGPGELFF.

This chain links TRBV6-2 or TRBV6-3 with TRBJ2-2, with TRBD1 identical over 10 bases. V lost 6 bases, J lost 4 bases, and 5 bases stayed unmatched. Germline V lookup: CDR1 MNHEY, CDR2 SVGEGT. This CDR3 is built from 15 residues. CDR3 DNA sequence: TGTGCCAGCAGCGCCGGGACAGGGGTCACCGGGGAGCTGTTTTTT. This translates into CASSAGTGVTGELFF.

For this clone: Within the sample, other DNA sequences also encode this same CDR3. The CDR3 region is CASSDTSGGYNEQFF. The CDR3 nucleotides read TGTGCCAGCAGTGATACTAGCGGGGGGTACAATGAGCAGTTCTTC. The chain is built from TRBV6-4 and TRBJ2-1; 12 bases map to TRBD2. The germline gives CDR1 MRHNA, CDR2 SNTAGT. V was clipped by 3 bases and J by 4 bases; unmatched bases: 1. CDR3 length equals 15 residues.

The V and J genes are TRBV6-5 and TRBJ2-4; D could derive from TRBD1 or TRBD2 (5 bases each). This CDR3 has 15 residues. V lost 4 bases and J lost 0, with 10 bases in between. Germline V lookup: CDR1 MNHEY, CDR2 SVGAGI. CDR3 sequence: CASSSPGTAKNIQYF. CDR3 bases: TGTGCCAGCAGTTCCCCCGGGACAGCCAAAAACATTCAGTACTTC.

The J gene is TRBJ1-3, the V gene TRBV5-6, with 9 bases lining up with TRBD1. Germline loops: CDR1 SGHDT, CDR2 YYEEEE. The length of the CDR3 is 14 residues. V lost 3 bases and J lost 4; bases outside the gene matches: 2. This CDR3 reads CASSWTGEGNTIYF. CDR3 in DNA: TGTGCCAGCAGCTGGACAGGGGAAGGAAACACCATATATTTT.

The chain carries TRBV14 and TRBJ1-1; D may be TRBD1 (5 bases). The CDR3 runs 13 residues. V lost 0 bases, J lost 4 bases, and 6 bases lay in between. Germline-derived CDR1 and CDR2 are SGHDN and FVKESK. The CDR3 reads CASSQEGLTEAFF. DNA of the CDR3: TGTGCCAGCAGCCAAGAGGGGCTCACTGAAGCTTTCTTT.

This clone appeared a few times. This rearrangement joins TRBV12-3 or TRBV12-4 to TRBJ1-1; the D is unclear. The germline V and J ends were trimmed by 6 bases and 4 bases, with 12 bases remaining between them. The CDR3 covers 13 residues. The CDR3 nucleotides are TGTGCCAGCAGCGCCCAGGCGGGCACTGAAGCTTTCTTT. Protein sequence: CASSAQAGTEAFF.

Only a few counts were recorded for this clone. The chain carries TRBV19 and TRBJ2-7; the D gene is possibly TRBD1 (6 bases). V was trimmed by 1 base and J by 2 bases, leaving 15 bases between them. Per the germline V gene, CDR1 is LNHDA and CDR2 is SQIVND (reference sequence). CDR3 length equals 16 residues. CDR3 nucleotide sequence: TGTGCCAGTAGTATAGGGGAGACAGGCGACCCCTACGAGCAGTACTTC. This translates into CASSIGETGDPYEQYF. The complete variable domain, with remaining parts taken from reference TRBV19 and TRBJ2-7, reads DGGITQSPKYLFRKEGQNVTLSCEQNLNHDAMYWYRQDPGQGLRLIYYSQIVNDFQKGDIAEGYSVSREKKESFPLTVTSAQKNPTAFYLCASSIGETGDPYEQYFGPGTRLTVT.

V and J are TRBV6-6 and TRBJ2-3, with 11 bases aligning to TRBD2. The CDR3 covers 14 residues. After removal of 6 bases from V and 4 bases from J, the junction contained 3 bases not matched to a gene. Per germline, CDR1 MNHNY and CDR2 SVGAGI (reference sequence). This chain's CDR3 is CASRLAGAPDTQYF. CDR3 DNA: TGTGCCAGCAGACTAGCGGGAGCTCCAGATACGCAGTATTTT.

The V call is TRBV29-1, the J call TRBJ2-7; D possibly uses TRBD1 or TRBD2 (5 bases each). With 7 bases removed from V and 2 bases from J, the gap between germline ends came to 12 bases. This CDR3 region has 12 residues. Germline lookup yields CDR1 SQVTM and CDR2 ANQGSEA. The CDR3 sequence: CSAGTEPYEQYF. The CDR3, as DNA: TGCAGCGCCGGGACGGAACCCTACGAGCAGTACTTC.

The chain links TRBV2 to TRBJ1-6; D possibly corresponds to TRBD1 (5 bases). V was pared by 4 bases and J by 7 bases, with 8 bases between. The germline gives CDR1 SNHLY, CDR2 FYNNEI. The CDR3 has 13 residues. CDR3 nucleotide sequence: TGTGCCAGCAGTGCGGACACAAATTCACCCCTCCACTTT. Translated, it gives CASSADTNSPLHF.

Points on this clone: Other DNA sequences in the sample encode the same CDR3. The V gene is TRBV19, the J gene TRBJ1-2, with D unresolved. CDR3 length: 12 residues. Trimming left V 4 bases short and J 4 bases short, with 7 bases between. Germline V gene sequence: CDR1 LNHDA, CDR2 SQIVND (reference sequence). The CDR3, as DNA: TGTGCCAGTAGTACAGTCCTCTATGGCTACACCTTC. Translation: CASSTVLYGYTF.

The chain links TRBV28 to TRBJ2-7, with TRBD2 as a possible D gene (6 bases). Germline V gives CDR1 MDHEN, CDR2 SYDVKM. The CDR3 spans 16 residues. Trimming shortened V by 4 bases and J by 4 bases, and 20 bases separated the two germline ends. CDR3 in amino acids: CASSSSWGVGEYEQYF. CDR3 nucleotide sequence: TGTGCCAGCAGTTCATCCTGGGGGGTGGGGGAATACGAGCAGTACTTC.

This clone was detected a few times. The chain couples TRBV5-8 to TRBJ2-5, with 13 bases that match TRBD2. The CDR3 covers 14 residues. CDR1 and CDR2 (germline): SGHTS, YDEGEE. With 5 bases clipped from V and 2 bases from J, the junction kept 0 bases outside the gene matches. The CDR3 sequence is CASRGLAGQETQYF. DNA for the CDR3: TGTGCCAGCAGGGGACTAGCGGGACAAGAGACCCAGTACTTC.

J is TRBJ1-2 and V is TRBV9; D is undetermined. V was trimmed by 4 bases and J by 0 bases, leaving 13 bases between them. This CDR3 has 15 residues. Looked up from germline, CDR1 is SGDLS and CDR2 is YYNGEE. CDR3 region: CASSPPIGANYGYTF. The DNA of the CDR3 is TGTGCCAGCAGCCCCCCCATCGGGGCTAACTATGGCTACACCTTC.

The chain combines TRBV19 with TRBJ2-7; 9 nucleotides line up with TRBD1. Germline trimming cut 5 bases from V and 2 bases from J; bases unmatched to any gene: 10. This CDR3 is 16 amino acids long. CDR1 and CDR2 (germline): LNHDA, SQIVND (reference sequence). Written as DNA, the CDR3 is TGTGCCAGTAGTGACCCGGGACAGGGTACTCCCTACGAGCAGTACTTC. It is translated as CASSDPGQGTPYEQYF.

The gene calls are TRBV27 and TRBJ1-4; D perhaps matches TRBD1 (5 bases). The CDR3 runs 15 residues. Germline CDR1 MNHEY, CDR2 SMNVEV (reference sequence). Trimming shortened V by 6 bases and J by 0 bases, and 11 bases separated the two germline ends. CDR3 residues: CASRPTGATNEKLFF. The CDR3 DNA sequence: TGTGCCAGCAGGCCCACAGGTGCAACTAATGAAAAACTGTTTTTT.

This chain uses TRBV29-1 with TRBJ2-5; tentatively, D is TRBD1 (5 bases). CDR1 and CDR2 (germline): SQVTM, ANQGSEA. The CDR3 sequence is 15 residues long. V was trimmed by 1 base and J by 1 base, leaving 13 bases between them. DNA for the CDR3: TGCAGCGTTGAAGGGGGCGCGGAGACCCAAGAGACCCAGTACTTC. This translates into CSVEGGAETQETQYF.

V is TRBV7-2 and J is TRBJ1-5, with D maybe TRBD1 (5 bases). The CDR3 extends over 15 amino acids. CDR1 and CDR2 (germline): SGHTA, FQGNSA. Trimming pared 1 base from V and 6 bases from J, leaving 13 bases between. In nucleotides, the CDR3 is TGTGCCAGCAGCTTAGATCGGGGCGCGATTCAGCCCCAGCATTTT. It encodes CASSLDRGAIQPQHF.

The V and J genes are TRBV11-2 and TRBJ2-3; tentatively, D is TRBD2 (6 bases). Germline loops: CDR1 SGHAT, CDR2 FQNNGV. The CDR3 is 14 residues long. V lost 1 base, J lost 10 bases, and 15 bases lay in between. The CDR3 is CASSLVGKGGPQYF. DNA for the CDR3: TGTGCCAGCAGCTTAGTTGGGAAGGGAGGTCCGCAGTATTTT.

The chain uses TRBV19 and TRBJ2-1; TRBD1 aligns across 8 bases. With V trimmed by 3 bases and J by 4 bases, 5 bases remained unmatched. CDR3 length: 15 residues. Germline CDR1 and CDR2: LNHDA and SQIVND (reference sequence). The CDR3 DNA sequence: TGTGCCAGTAGTATGGACAGGGCCGAATACAATGAGCAGTTCTTC. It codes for CASSMDRAEYNEQFF.

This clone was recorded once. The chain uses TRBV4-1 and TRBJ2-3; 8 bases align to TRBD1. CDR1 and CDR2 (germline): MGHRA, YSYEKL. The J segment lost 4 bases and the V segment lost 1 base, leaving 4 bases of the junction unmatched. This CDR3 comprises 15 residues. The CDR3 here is CASSQGQGSADTQYF. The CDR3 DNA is TGCGCCAGCAGCCAAGGACAGGGGAGCGCAGATACGCAGTATTTT.

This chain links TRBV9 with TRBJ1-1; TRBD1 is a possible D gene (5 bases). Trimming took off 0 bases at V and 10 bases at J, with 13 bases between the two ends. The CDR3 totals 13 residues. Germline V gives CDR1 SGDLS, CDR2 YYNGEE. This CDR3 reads CASSVGLGDGAFF. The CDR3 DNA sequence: TGTGCCAGCAGCGTAGGGCTGGGGGACGGAGCTTTCTTT.

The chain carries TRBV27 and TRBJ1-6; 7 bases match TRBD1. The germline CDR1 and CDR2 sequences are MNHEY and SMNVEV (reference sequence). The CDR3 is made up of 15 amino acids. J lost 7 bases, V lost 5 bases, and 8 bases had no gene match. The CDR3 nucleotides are TGTGCCAGCAGTACCCGGACAGGCCCCAATTCACCCCTCCACTTT. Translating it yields CASSTRTGPNSPLHF.